The sequence of this TCR beta chain was determined in a study of cytomegalovirus exposure and HLA in healthy donors. About the research overall: For the 300 to 400 genotyped donors, 65% to 90% fell within the Caucasian-associated ancestry cluster. Study results and limitations: Reportedly, TCR beta sequences accurately predicted HLA-A and HLA-B alleles in most subjects.

A remark on this clone: Antigen unknown.

This CDR3 has 14 amino acids. V lost 4 bases and J 7 bases, leaving 14 bases between the germline ends. Per the germline V gene, CDR1 is SGHNT and CDR2 is YYREEE (reference sequence). Use of 60 Vbeta and 13 Jbeta primers characterized the PCR. Method: immunoSEQ multiplex PCR; TCRdb's copy keeps in-frame clones and lacks some. The table for this sample gives 40,000 to 60,000 clones. The sequenced sample consisted of PBMCs. The V call is TRBV5-4, the J call TRBJ2-2; D uncertain. The receptor was derived from a man aged 35 to 55 in good health and CMV-seropositive. The CDR3 nucleotides read TGTGCCAGCAGCGTTCTAGAGCTGAACGGGGAGCTGTTTTTT. This codes for CASSVLELNGELFF. Combining the CDR3 with reference TRBV5-4 and TRBJ2-2 gives the whole variable domain ETGVTQSPTHLIKTRGQQVTLRCSSQSGHNTVSWYQQALGQGPQFIFQYYREEENGRGNFPPRFSGLQFPNYSSELNVNALELDDSALYLCASSVLELNGELFFGEGSRLTVL.